This TCR beta chain is drawn from a study of blood T cell repertoires in COVID-19. Study-level background: Samples representing acute and convalescent COVID-19 were sourced from the United States, Italy and Spain. From T cells, B-cell-depleted T cells, or PBMCs came the material, which was cDNA or gDNA.

It was during active infection that Seattle patients were enrolled and then longitudinally followed. Germline V gene lookup returns CDR1 SGHDT and CDR2 YYEEEE. The CDR3 sequence is 14 residues long. The V end was cut by 2 bases, the J end by 7 bases, with 13 bases between. Method: immunoSEQ multiplex PCR; TCRdb's copy keeps in-frame clones and lacks some. Here the sample spans around 160,000 clones, around nine tenths being singletons. Sequenced sample: peripheral blood. This chain joins TRBV5-6 and TRBJ2-1; tentative D call: TRBD1 (6 bases). This sequence originates from a woman in her 70s with COVID-19, enrolled during active disease. CDR3 nucleotide sequence: TGTGCCAGCAGCTTTCAGGGGACAAAAAATGAGCAGTTCTTC. This gives the protein CASSFQGTKNEQFF.